The 19 T cell receptor beta chains in this list originate from one sample, sequenced in a study of lymphopenia after photon versus proton radiotherapy. Only in-frame clones appear in the TCRdb table, and some are missing; sequencing was by immunoSEQ multiplex PCR. The sample includes some 70,000 clones, around 87% of them seen just once. The sequences come from peripheral blood, collected from a patient treated with proton-based radiotherapy. These receptors came from a man at least 80 years old with esophageal cancer.

This clone appeared a single time. The V and J genes are TRBV10-3 and TRBJ2-1, with D hard to call. CDR1 is ENHRY, CDR2 SYGVKD, per germline. Between the trimmed V and J ends, which lost 3 bases and 8 bases, there was a span of 5 bases. CDR3 length: 11 residues. This chain's CDR3 is CAISDDDEQFF. The CDR3 nucleotides are TGTGCCATCAGTGATGACGATGAGCAGTTCTTC.

The chain employs TRBV6-6 and TRBJ1-1; perhaps TRBD1 as D (6 bases). This CDR3 has 12 residues. Germline V gene data show CDR1 as MNHNY and CDR2 as SVGAGI (reference sequence). The germline V and J ends were trimmed by 4 bases and 4 bases, with 7 bases remaining between them. Written as DNA, the CDR3 is TGTGCCAGCAGTTGGACAGTCACTGAAGCTTTCTTT. Amino acid sequence: CASSWTVTEAFF.

There are a few counts of this clone. The chain joins TRBV4-1 to TRBJ2-3; D is unresolved. The CDR3 totals 15 residues. Germline CDR1 MGHRA, CDR2 YSYEKL. The V end lost 0 bases, the J end lost 0 bases, and 7 bases lay between the germline ends. The CDR3 loop is CASSQDTRSTDTQYF. DNA for the CDR3: TGCGCCAGCAGCCAAGATACCAGGAGCACAGATACGCAGTATTTT.

The chain is built from TRBV6-1 and TRBJ2-7; 10 bases agree with TRBD1. CDR3 size: 13 residues. CDR1 and CDR2 (germline): MNHNS, SASEGT. V dropped 6 bases and J dropped 7; count of bases not matched to a gene: 6. The CDR3, as DNA: TGTGCCAGCAGGGACAGGGGGATGTTGGAGCAGTACTTC. It yields the protein CASRDRGMLEQYF.

This chain joins TRBV4-1 and TRBJ2-7; TRBD1 matches 8 bases. This CDR3 has 14 residues. V dropped 1 base and J dropped 7; count of bases not matched to a gene: 6. Germline CDR1 MGHRA, CDR2 YSYEKL. CDR3 DNA: TGCGCCAGCAGCCAAGCAGGACAGGGACGGGAGCAGTACTTC. Protein product: CASSQAGQGREQYF.

The table lists this clone with a few counts. V and J are TRBV4-1 and TRBJ1-2, with unresolved D. Trimming shortened V by 3 bases and J by 8 bases, and 16 bases separated the two germline ends. CDR1 and CDR2 (germline): MGHRA, YSYEKL. The CDR3 sequence is 14 residues long. Here the CDR3 reads CASSQMGMVPGYTF. The DNA for the CDR3 is TGCGCCAGCAGCCAGATGGGGATGGTCCCCGGCTACACCTTC.

V is TRBV18 and J is TRBJ2-7; D might be TRBD1 (5 bases). Trimming removed 2 bases from V and 1 base from J, with 15 bases in between. CDR3 length: 16 residues. From germline, CDR1 is KGHSH and CDR2 LQKENI. The CDR3 region is CASSPEDPRESYEQYF. The CDR3 DNA follows: TGTGCCAGCTCACCAGAGGATCCCAGGGAATCCTACGAGCAGTACTTC.

J is TRBJ2-5 and V is TRBV2; no reliable D call. The J call could be wrong; TRBJ2-7 is a better fit for the DNA end. The CDR3 loop spans 12 amino acids. Germline assignment: CDR1 SNHLY and CDR2 FYNNEI. The CDR3 nucleotides are TGTGCCAGCCAAGCAACAGTCTACGAGCAGTACTTC. It translates to CASQATVYEQYF.

The chain combines TRBV18 with TRBJ1-2; 7 bases are shared with TRBD1. The CDR3 totals 14 residues. The germline V gene has CDR1 KGHSH and CDR2 LQKENI. V gave up 1 base and J gave up 4 bases; unmatched junction bases: 3. Here the CDR3 DNA reads TGTGCCAGCTCACCACAGGCAGGGGGCTATGGCTACACCTTC. Its translation is CASSPQAGGYGYTF.

The chain has TRBV7-9 and TRBJ2-3; 11 nucleotides line up with TRBD2. V was pared by 6 bases and J by 3 bases, with 8 bases of the junction left unmatched. This CDR3 is built from 16 residues. Per the germline V gene, CDR1 is SEHNR and CDR2 is FQNEAQ (reference sequence). CDR3 region: CASRAGRLAGTDTQYF. The CDR3, as DNA: TGTGCCAGCAGGGCGGGAAGACTAGCGGGAACAGATACGCAGTATTTT. The whole variable domain, remainder taken from reference TRBV7-9 and TRBJ2-3, is DTGVSQNPRHKITKRGQNVTFRCDPISEHNRLYWYRQTLGQGPEFLTYFQNEAQLEKSRLLSDRFSAERPKGSFSTLEIQRTEQGDSAMYLCASRAGRLAGTDTQYFGPGTRLTVL.

The CDR3 DNA follows: TGTGCCAGCAGCCTCGGGGCAGGTGATCAGTACTTC. Its protein is CASSLGAGDQYF. The chain links TRBV7-2 to TRBJ2-4; the D gene could be TRBD1 or TRBD2 (5 bases each). This CDR3 contains 12 residues. V was shortened by 5 bases and J by 12 bases, with 14 bases between the two germline ends. Germline assignment: CDR1 SGHTA and CDR2 FQGNSA. The full variable domain, rest sourced from reference TRBV7-2 and TRBJ2-4, is GAGVSQSPSNKVTEKGKDVELRCDPISGHTALYWYRQSLGQGLEFLIYFQGNSAPDKSGLPSDRFSAERTGGSVSTLTIQRTQQEDSAVYLCASSLGAGDQYFGAGTRLSVL.

This chain connects TRBV2 to TRBJ2-1; D is ambiguous. The germline V and J ends were trimmed by 7 bases and 0 bases, with 10 bases remaining between them. The CDR3 has 14 amino acids. CDR1 SNHLY and CDR2 FYNNEI come from the germline V gene. The CDR3: CASNLRSSYNEQFF. CDR3 in DNA: TGTGCCAGCAACCTCCGGAGCTCCTACAATGAGCAGTTCTTC.

The V and J genes are TRBV6-5 and TRBJ2-5; 7 nucleotides align to TRBD2. CDR1 MNHEY and CDR2 SVGAGI come from the germline V gene. The trim removed 7 bases at V and 4 bases at J, leaving 15 bases unmatched. The length of the CDR3 is 16 residues. The CDR3 sequence: CASTYPSTGGLETQYF. Written as DNA, the CDR3 is TGTGCCAGCACTTATCCATCGACGGGAGGCTTAGAGACCCAGTACTTC.

This clone was observed a single time. The chain combines TRBV18 with TRBJ2-1; 15 bases agree with TRBD2. Germline CDR1 KGHSH, CDR2 LQKENI. CDR3 length equals 15 residues. The ends lost 3 bases at V and 8 bases at J; junction bases unmatched: 2. The CDR3 reads CASSPGTSGGYEQFF. DNA for the CDR3: TGTGCCAGCTCACCCGGGACTAGCGGGGGGTATGAGCAGTTCTTC.

J is TRBJ2-7 and V is TRBV2; 11 bases agree with TRBD2. CDR3 length: 14 amino acids. Per germline, CDR1 SNHLY and CDR2 FYNNEI. J was trimmed by 3 bases and V by 3 bases; bases with no gene match: 1. CDR3 coding DNA: TGTGCCAGCAGTGAGGGACTAGCGGTCTACGAGCAGTACTTC. This gives the protein CASSEGLAVYEQYF. Looking up the rest from reference TRBV2 and TRBJ2-7 gives the full variable domain: EPEVTQTPSHQVTQMGQEVILRCVPISNHLYFYWYRQILGQKVEFLVSFYNNEISEKSEIFDDQFSVERPDGSNFTLKIRSTKLEDSAMYFCASSEGLAVYEQYFGPGTRLTVT.

This clone was detected a few times. V usage is TRBV2 and J usage is TRBJ2-2; no clear D gene. The CDR3 has 14 amino acids. Germline CDR1 reads SNHLY; CDR2 reads FYNNEI. V dropped 7 bases and J dropped 3 bases, with 12 bases sitting between them. The CDR3 nucleotides read TGTGCCAGCAAAAGGGATTTGGACACCGGGGAGCTGTTTTTT. Its protein is CASKRDLDTGELFF.

The chain is built from TRBV5-6 and TRBJ1-5; 8 bases agree with TRBD1. Trimming took 5 bases from V and 2 from J; bases not matched to a gene: 6. Germline CDR1 is SGHDT and CDR2 is YYEEEE. The CDR3 has 15 residues. CDR3 bases: TGTGCCAGCAGTTTATCGGGACAGGGCAATCAGCCCCAGCATTTT. Encoded protein: CASSLSGQGNQPQHF.

This clone appeared a few times. J is TRBJ2-7 and V is TRBV19; possible D gene TRBD2, 6 bases. Germline CDR1 and CDR2: LNHDA and SQIVND (reference sequence). V was clipped by 8 bases and J by 7 bases, with 27 bases between them. The CDR3 totals 16 residues. CDR3 region: CASASEHGGFSREQYF. The CDR3 DNA reads TGTGCCAGTGCCAGTGAACACGGGGGTTTTTCTCGGGAGCAGTACTTC.

The rearrangement uses TRBV6-5 and TRBJ2-2, with D maybe TRBD2 (6 bases). V lost 10 bases and J 5 bases, leaving 11 bases between the germline ends. CDR1 and CDR2 (germline): MNHEY, SVGAGI. This CDR3 comprises 12 residues. In DNA, the CDR3 is TGTGCCACCGGGCGGGATACCGGGGAGCTGTTTTTT. Its protein product is CATGRDTGELFF.